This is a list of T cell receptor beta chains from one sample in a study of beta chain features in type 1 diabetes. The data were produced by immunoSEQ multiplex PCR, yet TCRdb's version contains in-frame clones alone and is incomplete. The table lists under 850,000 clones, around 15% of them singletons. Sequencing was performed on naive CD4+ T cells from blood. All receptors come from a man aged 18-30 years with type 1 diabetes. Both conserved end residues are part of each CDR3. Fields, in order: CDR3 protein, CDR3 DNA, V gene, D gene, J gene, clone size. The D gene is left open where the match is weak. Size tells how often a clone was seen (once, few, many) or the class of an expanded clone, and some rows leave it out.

CDR3aa: CASSSRKAEDGYTF
CDR3nt: TGTGCCAGCAGCTCCCGGAAGGCCGAGGATGGCTACACCTTC
v_gene: TRBV7-3
d_gene: -
j_gene: TRBJ1-2
abundance: few

CDR3aa: CATSRGGSYRRDGNQPQHF
CDR3nt: TGTGCCACCAGCAGAGGAGGGTCGTACAGGAGGGATGGCAATCAGCCCCAGCATTTT
v_gene: TRBV15
d_gene: -
j_gene: TRBJ1-5
abundance: few

CDR3aa: CATTPSGRGRFGELFF
CDR3nt: TGTGCCACCACCCCATCGGGCAGGGGGCGCTTCGGGGAGCTGTTTTTT
v_gene: TRBV15
d_gene: TRBD1
j_gene: TRBJ2-2
abundance: few

CDR3aa: CASSDGGDSGNTIYF
CDR3nt: TGTGCCAGCAGTGATGGGGGCGACTCTGGAAACACCATATATTTT
v_gene: TRBV25-1
d_gene: -
j_gene: TRBJ1-3
abundance: -

CDR3aa: CASSPRADTQYF
CDR3nt: TGCGCCAGCAGCCCACGGGCAGATACGCAGTATTTT
v_gene: TRBV5-1
d_gene: -
j_gene: TRBJ2-3
abundance: few

CDR3aa: CAWSRGQFYEQYF
CDR3nt: TGTGCCTGGAGTCGGGGACAGTTCTACGAGCAGTACTTC
v_gene: TRBV30
d_gene: TRBD1
j_gene: TRBJ2-7
abundance: few

CDR3aa: CASSPDRVSTDTQYF
CDR3nt: TGCGCCAGCAGCCCTGACAGGGTGAGCACAGATACGCAGTATTTT
v_gene: TRBV4-1
d_gene: TRBD1
j_gene: TRBJ2-3
abundance: -

CDR3aa: CASSLVAGGAPNYYEQYF
CDR3nt: TGTGCCAGCAGCTTAGTGGCAGGGGGCGCCCCTAACTACTACGAGCAGTACTTC
v_gene: TRBV7-2
d_gene: TRBD1
j_gene: TRBJ2-7
abundance: few

CDR3aa: CALGSRGGGYTF
CDR3nt: TGTGCCCTGGGAAGCAGGGGCGGAGGCTACACCTTC
v_gene: TRBV30
d_gene: -
j_gene: TRBJ1-2
abundance: -

CDR3aa: CASGGQENTEAFF
CDR3nt: TGTGCCAGCGGCGGACAGGAGAACACTGAAGCTTTCTTT
v_gene: TRBV6-6
d_gene: TRBD1
j_gene: TRBJ1-1
abundance: few

CDR3aa: CAITPSSYNEQFF
CDR3nt: TGTGCCATCACACCGAGCTCCTACAATGAGCAGTTCTTC
v_gene: TRBV10-3
d_gene: -
j_gene: TRBJ2-1
abundance: once

CDR3aa: CASSLGRDGTNNEQFF
CDR3nt: TGTGCCAGCAGCTTGGGGAGGGACGGGACGAACAATGAGCAGTTCTTC
v_gene: TRBV7-9
d_gene: TRBD2
j_gene: TRBJ2-1
abundance: few

CDR3aa: CASSSLPGYWVNTEAFF
CDR3nt: TGTGCCAGCAGCTCCCTACCGGGGTATTGGGTGAACACTGAAGCTTTCTTT
v_gene: TRBV11-1
d_gene: -
j_gene: TRBJ1-1
abundance: -

CDR3aa: CASSEVHNEQFF
CDR3nt: TGTGCCAGCAGTGAAGTCCACAATGAGCAGTTCTTC
v_gene: TRBV6-1
d_gene: -
j_gene: TRBJ2-1
abundance: -

CDR3aa: CATSRVSPQETQYF
CDR3nt: TGTGCCACCAGCAGAGTAAGCCCCCAAGAGACCCAGTACTTC
v_gene: TRBV15
d_gene: -
j_gene: TRBJ2-5
abundance: -

CDR3aa: CASWQGGGSGNTIYF
CDR3nt: TGTGCCAGCTGGCAGGGGGGAGGCTCTGGAAACACCATATATTTT
v_gene: TRBV28
d_gene: TRBD1
j_gene: TRBJ1-3
abundance: few

CDR3aa: CAWSVPGLGAHQPQHF
CDR3nt: TGTGCCTGGAGTGTACCGGGACTAGGGGCCCATCAGCCCCAGCATTTT
v_gene: TRBV30
d_gene: -
j_gene: TRBJ1-5
abundance: -

CDR3aa: CASSGTGGNSPLHF
CDR3nt: TGCGCCAGCAGCGGGACAGGGGGCAATTCACCCCTCCACTTT
v_gene: TRBV5-1
d_gene: TRBD1
j_gene: TRBJ1-6
abundance: -

CDR3aa: CASGAGGWNTEAFF
CDR3nt: TGTGCCAGCGGGGCAGGGGGCTGGAACACTGAAGCTTTCTTT
v_gene: TRBV6-5
d_gene: TRBD1
j_gene: TRBJ1-1
abundance: -

CDR3aa: CASSLTGVQETQYF
CDR3nt: TGTGCCAGCAGTCTGACAGGGGTCCAAGAGACCCAGTACTTC
v_gene: TRBV28
d_gene: TRBD1
j_gene: TRBJ2-5
abundance: -

CDR3aa: CASSMAEVQETQYF
CDR3nt: TGTGCCAGTAGTATGGCTGAAGTCCAAGAGACCCAGTACTTC
v_gene: TRBV19
d_gene: -
j_gene: TRBJ2-5
abundance: -

CDR3aa: CASRGDSTYNEQFF
CDR3nt: TGTGCCAGCAGGGGGGACAGTACCTACAATGAGCAGTTCTTC
v_gene: TRBV7-9
d_gene: TRBD1
j_gene: TRBJ2-1
abundance: few

CDR3aa: CASSAITGRKDNGYTF
CDR3nt: TGTGCCAGCAGTGCAATAACAGGGAGAAAGGACAACGGCTACACCTTC
v_gene: TRBV25-1
d_gene: -
j_gene: TRBJ1-2
abundance: few

CDR3aa: CASSQVTRWGTGELFF
CDR3nt: TGCGCCAGCAGCCAAGTAACCCGGTGGGGGACCGGGGAGCTGTTTTTT
v_gene: TRBV4-1
d_gene: -
j_gene: TRBJ2-2
abundance: -

CDR3aa: CASSLDRSDYEQYF
CDR3nt: TGTGCCAGCAGCCTCGACAGGTCGGACTACGAGCAGTACTTC
v_gene: TRBV4-2
d_gene: -
j_gene: TRBJ2-7
abundance: -

CDR3aa: CASSGGRGSNTGELFF
CDR3nt: TGCGCCAGCAGTGGGGGCAGGGGCTCTAACACCGGGGAGCTGTTTTTT
v_gene: TRBV10-1
d_gene: -
j_gene: TRBJ2-2
abundance: -

CDR3aa: CASSLTGADTEAFF
CDR3nt: TGTGCCAGCAGCTTGACAGGGGCGGACACTGAAGCTTTCTTT
v_gene: TRBV5-4
d_gene: TRBD1
j_gene: TRBJ1-1
abundance: few

CDR3aa: CASSSLAGATDTQYF
CDR3nt: TGCGCCAGCAGCTCCTTAGCGGGGGCCACAGATACGCAGTATTTT
v_gene: TRBV5-1
d_gene: TRBD2
j_gene: TRBJ2-3
abundance: -

CDR3aa: CASPPGQLGEQYF
CDR3nt: TGTGCCAGCCCTCCAGGCCAGCTTGGGGAGCAGTACTTC
v_gene: TRBV5-6
d_gene: -
j_gene: TRBJ2-7
abundance: few

CDR3aa: CASSLTGALGETQYF
CDR3nt: TGTGCCAGCAGCTTGACAGGGGCCTTAGGAGAGACCCAGTACTTC
v_gene: TRBV5-4
d_gene: TRBD1
j_gene: TRBJ2-5
abundance: -

CDR3aa: CASSLLAGQETQYF
CDR3nt: TGTGCCAGCAGCTTACTAGCAGGCCAAGAGACCCAGTACTTC
v_gene: TRBV11-2
d_gene: -
j_gene: TRBJ2-5
abundance: -

CDR3aa: CASSPKPGQGVHEQYF
CDR3nt: TGTGCCAGCAGCCCGAAGCCGGGACAGGGAGTGCACGAGCAGTACTTC
v_gene: TRBV7-9
d_gene: TRBD1
j_gene: TRBJ2-7
abundance: -

CDR3aa: CASREPPAGGFSYEQYF
CDR3nt: TGTGCCAGCAGAGAACCTCCGGCGGGTGGCTTCTCCTACGAGCAGTACTTC
v_gene: TRBV28
d_gene: -
j_gene: TRBJ2-7
abundance: -

CDR3aa: CASSLGDRSSYEQYF
CDR3nt: TGCGCCAGCAGCTTGGGGGACCGCAGCTCCTACGAGCAGTACTTC
v_gene: TRBV5-1
d_gene: -
j_gene: TRBJ2-7
abundance: -

CDR3aa: CASSLVGDQNIQYF
CDR3nt: TGTGCCAGCAGCTTGGTGGGGGACCAAAACATTCAGTACTTC
v_gene: TRBV5-6
d_gene: -
j_gene: TRBJ2-4
abundance: -

CDR3aa: CASSTRTSGGLAPNIQYF
CDR3nt: TGTGCCAGCAGCACCCGGACTAGCGGGGGGCTCGCGCCAAACATTCAGTACTTC
v_gene: TRBV11-2
d_gene: TRBD2
j_gene: TRBJ2-4
abundance: -

CDR3aa: CASRPTGGNTEAFF
CDR3nt: TGTGCCAGCAGGCCGACAGGAGGGAACACTGAAGCTTTCTTT
v_gene: TRBV7-6
d_gene: -
j_gene: TRBJ1-1
abundance: once

CDR3aa: CASSVQGDQDTQYF
CDR3nt: TGTGCCAGCAGCGTACAGGGCGACCAGGATACGCAGTATTTT
v_gene: TRBV9
d_gene: -
j_gene: TRBJ2-3
abundance: few

CDR3aa: CASSAGQGPGYEQYF
CDR3nt: TGTGCCAGCAGCGCCGGACAGGGGCCTGGTTACGAGCAGTACTTC
v_gene: TRBV9
d_gene: TRBD1
j_gene: TRBJ2-7
abundance: -

CDR3aa: CASSEFGSPGNNSPLHF
CDR3nt: TGTGCCAGCAGTGAATTCGGGTCCCCGGGAAATAATTCACCCCTCCACTTT
v_gene: TRBV2
d_gene: -
j_gene: TRBJ1-6
abundance: few

CDR3aa: CASSQSPASNTEAFF
CDR3nt: TGCGCCAGCAGTCAGTCTCCAGCCTCCAACACTGAAGCTTTCTTT
v_gene: TRBV23-1
d_gene: -
j_gene: TRBJ1-1
abundance: -

CDR3aa: CASSERTGLEYYGYTF
CDR3nt: TGCGCCAGCAGCGAAAGAACAGGCCTTGAGTACTATGGCTACACCTTC
v_gene: TRBV5-1
d_gene: -
j_gene: TRBJ1-2
abundance: few

CDR3aa: CASSRSADLTDTQYF
CDR3nt: TGTGCCAGCAGCCGGAGTGCGGACCTCACAGATACGCAGTATTTT
v_gene: TRBV7-7
d_gene: -
j_gene: TRBJ2-3
abundance: -

CDR3aa: CAWSRGSTYEQYF
CDR3nt: TGTGCCTGGAGCCGGGGATCCACCTACGAGCAGTACTTC
v_gene: TRBV30
d_gene: -
j_gene: TRBJ2-7
abundance: -

CDR3aa: CASSPQGEGPYEQYF
CDR3nt: TGCGCCAGCAGCCCCCAGGGGGAGGGTCCCTACGAGCAGTACTTC
v_gene: TRBV5-1
d_gene: -
j_gene: TRBJ2-7
abundance: -

CDR3aa: CAWSRTYTEAFF
CDR3nt: TGTGCCTGGAGTCGGACCTACACTGAAGCTTTCTTT
v_gene: TRBV30
d_gene: -
j_gene: TRBJ1-1
abundance: -

CDR3aa: CASSSQGRDTEAFF
CDR3nt: TGTGCCAGCAGCTCACAGGGGCGGGACACTGAAGCTTTCTTT
v_gene: TRBV7-9
d_gene: TRBD1
j_gene: TRBJ1-1
abundance: few

CDR3aa: CASSLTLGGGYTF
CDR3nt: TGTGCCAGCAGCTTAACTCTGGGGGGTGGCTACACCTTC
v_gene: TRBV7-2
d_gene: -
j_gene: TRBJ1-2
abundance: -

CDR3aa: CASSVTSGGDTQYF
CDR3nt: TGTGCCAGCAGCGTGACTAGCGGGGGAGATACGCAGTATTTT
v_gene: TRBV9
d_gene: TRBD2
j_gene: TRBJ2-3
abundance: few

CDR3aa: CASGPSGAGETQYF
CDR3nt: TGTGCCAGCGGCCCGTCAGGGGCCGGGGAGACCCAGTACTTC
v_gene: TRBV7-9
d_gene: -
j_gene: TRBJ2-5
abundance: few

CDR3aa: CASSTTGPAIQETQYF
CDR3nt: TGTGCCAGCAGCACAACAGGGCCAGCGATCCAAGAGACCCAGTACTTC
v_gene: TRBV7-9
d_gene: -
j_gene: TRBJ2-5
abundance: -

CDR3aa: CASSSHGAGRQPQHF
CDR3nt: TGTGCCAGCAGTTCACACGGGGCGGGTAGGCAGCCCCAGCATTTT
v_gene: TRBV2
d_gene: -
j_gene: TRBJ1-5
abundance: -

CDR3aa: CAWSYPDRWGGYTF
CDR3nt: TGTGCCTGGAGTTATCCCGATCGATGGGGGGGCTACACCTTC
v_gene: TRBV30
d_gene: -
j_gene: TRBJ1-2
abundance: -

CDR3aa: CASSPGQSTEAFF
CDR3nt: TGTGCCAGCTCACCAGGCCAGTCCACTGAAGCTTTCTTT
v_gene: TRBV18
d_gene: -
j_gene: TRBJ1-1
abundance: -

CDR3aa: CASSLGLAGDSYEQYF
CDR3nt: TGTGCCAGCAGCTTGGGACTAGCGGGGGACTCCTACGAGCAGTACTTC
v_gene: TRBV5-4
d_gene: TRBD2
j_gene: TRBJ2-7
abundance: -

CDR3aa: CASSPDRLGSTQYF
CDR3nt: TGTGCCAGCAGCCCAGACAGGCTTGGAAGTACGCAGTATTTT
v_gene: TRBV7-8
d_gene: -
j_gene: TRBJ2-3
abundance: -

CDR3aa: CASSYHVREETQYF
CDR3nt: TGTGCCAGCAGTTACCACGTCAGGGAGGAGACGCAGTATTTT
v_gene: TRBV6-5
d_gene: -
j_gene: TRBJ2-3
abundance: -

CDR3aa: CASSLGQRDTGELFF
CDR3nt: TGTGCCAGCAGCTTAGGACAACGCGACACCGGGGAGCTGTTTTTT
v_gene: TRBV7-2
d_gene: -
j_gene: TRBJ2-2
abundance: few

CDR3aa: CASSDQDYRTGGAYEQYF
CDR3nt: TGTGCCAGCAGTGACCAAGACTACAGGACAGGGGGTGCCTACGAGCAGTACTTC
v_gene: TRBV6-1
d_gene: TRBD1
j_gene: TRBJ2-7
abundance: -